This T cell receptor beta chain was profiled in a study of graft-versus-host responses after intestinal transplantation. Background on the study: Among the recipients, transplants were multivisceral, liver-intestinal, or isolated intestinal. Uniformly, recipients were administered anti-thymocyte globulin induction with subsequent tacrolimus and steroids for around three years.

About this clone itself: Its antigen is as yet unknown.

Regarding the study as a whole: Marrow from the recipient contained GvH clones, some of which had appeared first in ileum or blood.

TCRdb's table, derived via immunoSEQ multiplex PCR, lists solely in-frame clones and lacks some. Seen here are 100,000 or so clones, just under 95% observed once, and the top ten hold 1% to 1.4%. Germline-derived CDR1 and CDR2 are MNHEY and SMNVEV (reference sequence). The CDR3 is 15 amino acids. Between the trimmed V and J ends, which lost 3 bases and 3 bases, there was a span of 15 bases. Sample: unstimulated CD8+ T cells sorted from spleen or lymph node cells, taken before transplant. The TCR originated in a human donor who was the organ donor for an intestinal transplant. The rearrangement joins TRBV27 to TRBJ2-7, with a possible D match to TRBD1 (5 bases). CDR3 sequence (DNA): TGTGCCAGCAGTTTGAAGGGTGGACATCTCTACGAGCAGTACTTC. Translated: CASSLKGGHLYEQYF.